Following are 20 T cell receptor beta chains from one sample sequenced in a study of blood T cell repertoires in COVID-19. Repertoires were generated with immunoSEQ multiplex PCR, while TCRdb's copy carries only in-frame clones and drops some. This sample has about 200,000 clones, with 80% to 90% found just once. The sequenced material came from PBMCs or T cells enriched from blood (not recorded which). The receptors were sampled from a woman aged 40 to 55 with acute COVID-19.

This clone appeared once. The V and J genes are TRBV18 and TRBJ1-5, with TRBD1 matching 8 bases. V was pared by 6 bases and J by 5 bases, with 6 bases of the junction left unmatched. This CDR3 has 14 residues. CDR1 and CDR2 (germline): KGHSH, LQKENI. The CDR3 nucleotides read TGTGCCAGCTCTCAGGCAGGGGGCGATCAGCCCCAGCATTTT. It encodes CASSQAGGDQPQHF. The complete variable domain, with remaining parts taken from reference TRBV18 and TRBJ1-5, reads NAGVMQNPRHLVRRRGQEARLRCSPMKGHSHVYWYRQLPEEGLKFMVYLQKENIIDESGMPKERFSAEFPKEGPSILRIQQVVRGDSAAYFCASSQAGGDQPQHFGDGTRLSIL.

This chain uses TRBV25-1 with TRBJ1-4; no definite D call. The CDR3 spans 13 residues. Germline V gives CDR1 MGHDK, CDR2 SYGVNS. V lost 4 bases to trimming and J lost 6 bases, with 9 bases between them. The CDR3 bases are TGTGCCAGCAGTGGCGACATAGATGAAAAACTGTTTTTT. It specifies CASSGDIDEKLFF.

V is TRBV27 and J is TRBJ2-3; 9 bases align to TRBD2. The germline gives CDR1 MNHEY, CDR2 SMNVEV (reference sequence). The CDR3 runs to 15 residues. With 5 bases clipped from V and 1 base from J, the junction kept 4 bases outside the gene matches. This chain's CDR3 is CASSLRTSGTDTQYF. The DNA of the CDR3 is TGTGCCAGCAGTCTAAGGACTAGCGGCACAGATACGCAGTATTTT.

The table lists this clone with many counts. This CDR3 reads CASGDRTGAYEQYF. DNA for the CDR3: TGCGCCAGCGGGGATCGGACAGGAGCGTACGAGCAGTACTTC. The chain joins TRBV5-1 to TRBJ2-7, with 7 bases aligning to TRBD1. The ends lost 7 bases at V and 4 bases at J; junction bases unmatched: 11. Germline CDR1 SGHRS, CDR2 YFSETQ. This CDR3 spans 14 amino acids.

The V call is TRBV7-2, the J call TRBJ2-7, with 7 bases identical to TRBD2. Germline V gene sequence: CDR1 SGHTA, CDR2 FQGNSA. The V segment lost 5 bases and the J segment 1 base; nucleotides outside the gene matches: 8. This CDR3 is built from 15 residues. CDR3 amino acids: CASSLTSELSYEQYF. As DNA, the CDR3 is TGTGCCAGCAGCCTTACTAGCGAACTGTCCTACGAGCAGTACTTC.

The CDR3 here is CASSITRAGVTGELFF. In DNA, the CDR3 is TGCGCCAGCAGCATTACTAGGGCGGGAGTTACCGGGGAGCTGTTTTTT. This chain uses TRBV5-1 with TRBJ2-2; TRBD2 matches 7 bases. Germline lookup yields CDR1 SGHRS and CDR2 YFSETQ. The CDR3 is made up of 16 amino acids. Trimming at V came to 4 bases and at J to 5 bases, leaving 11 bases not matched to a gene.

The CDR3 region is CASSPIAGPPDEQYF. The CDR3 DNA follows: TGTGCCAGCTCACCGATTGCGGGTCCCCCTGACGAGCAGTACTTC. The chain combines TRBV18 with TRBJ2-7; weak D call: TRBD2 (5 bases). V lost 3 bases and J lost 5, with 17 bases in between. From germline, CDR1 is KGHSH and CDR2 LQKENI. This CDR3 has 15 amino acids.

The rearrangement links TRBV5-6 to TRBJ2-3; D unresolved. Germline V CDR1 and CDR2: SGHDT, YYEEEE. The V end lost 0 bases, the J end lost 0 bases, and 11 bases lay between the germline ends. The CDR3 contains 16 residues. The CDR3: CASSLAYPVSTDTQYF. CDR3 DNA sequence: TGTGCCAGCAGCTTGGCCTACCCTGTTAGCACAGATACGCAGTATTTT.

V usage is TRBV19 and J usage is TRBJ2-1, with TRBD1 matching 10 bases. CDR1 LNHDA and CDR2 SQIVND come from the germline V gene (reference sequence). Trimming at V came to 3 bases and at J to 8 bases, leaving 4 bases not matched to a gene. The CDR3 loop spans 14 amino acids. The CDR3 DNA is TGTGCCAGTAGTATTTACGGGACAGGGGATGAGCAGTTCTTC. Translated, it gives CASSIYGTGDEQFF.

The CDR3 nucleotides are TGTGCCAGTAGTATAGGGGAGAGTATGGACGGGATGAACACTGAAGCTTTCTTT. Protein: CASSIGESMDGMNTEAFF. The V and J genes are TRBV19 and TRBJ1-1; D uncertain. The CDR3 contains 18 residues. Germline CDR1 is LNHDA and CDR2 is SQIVND (reference sequence). V lost 1 base, J lost 0 bases, and 18 bases lay in between.

The genes are TRBV24-1 and TRBJ2-1; 11 nucleotides match TRBD2. This CDR3 comprises 16 residues. J lost 4 bases, V lost 4 bases, and 5 bases had no gene match. Germline values: CDR1 KGHDR, CDR2 SFDVKD. The CDR3 protein is CATSDGLAGQYNEQFF. In DNA form, the CDR3 reads TGTGCCACCAGTGACGGACTAGCGGGCCAATACAATGAGCAGTTCTTC.

This chain links TRBV20-1 with TRBJ2-1; D may be TRBD2 (6 bases). Germline V CDR1 and CDR2: DFQATT, SNEGSKA (reference sequence). V lost 3 bases, J lost 6 bases, and 15 bases lay in between. The CDR3 extends over 14 amino acids. The CDR3 bases are TGCAGTGCTAGTCCGCGGGGAATAAGCAATGAGCAGTTCTTC. Encoded protein: CSASPRGISNEQFF.

The chain employs TRBV27 and TRBJ2-1; 12 bases map to TRBD2. The germline CDR1 and CDR2 sequences are MNHEY and SMNVEV (reference sequence). The CDR3 is 18 amino acids. V was pared by 6 bases and J by 0 bases, with 9 bases of the junction left unmatched. Written as DNA, the CDR3 is TGTGCCAGCAGGCCGGGACTAGCGGGCCCCAGCTCCTACAATGAGCAGTTCTTC. Translated, it gives CASRPGLAGPSSYNEQFF.

The chain links TRBV19 to TRBJ2-3; 12 bases match TRBD2. The CDR3 is 20 amino acids. Germline-derived CDR1 and CDR2 are LNHDA and SQIVND (reference sequence). V lost 5 bases and J lost 2; bases outside the gene matches: 17. The CDR3: CASSARGRTGLAGFTDTQYF. Here the CDR3 DNA reads TGTGCCAGTAGTGCAAGGGGCAGGACAGGACTAGCGGGATTCACAGATACGCAGTATTTT.

The V call is TRBV19, the J call TRBJ1-5; D perhaps matches TRBD1 (6 bases). Germline CDR1 and CDR2: LNHDA and SQIVND (reference sequence). The CDR3 has 14 residues. Trimming removed 11 bases at V and 0 bases at J, with 14 bases between. CDR3 region: CASGGDISNQPQHF. In DNA form, the CDR3 reads TGTGCCTCTGGGGGGGACATTAGCAATCAGCCCCAGCATTTT.

J is TRBJ2-7 and V is TRBV11-3, with D tentatively TRBD1 (5 bases). The CDR3 spans 14 residues. CDR1 and CDR2 (germline): SGHNT, YENEEA. V dropped 1 base and J dropped 1 base, with 8 bases sitting between them. The CDR3 DNA is TGTGCCAGCAGCTTAGTCCAGGGATCCTACGAGCAGTACTTC. Translation: CASSLVQGSYEQYF. Complete variable domain (other parts from reference TRBV11-3 and TRBJ2-7): EAGVVQSPRYKIIEKKQPVAFWCNPISGHNTLYWYLQNLGQGPELLIRYENEEAVDDSQLPKDRFSAERLKGVDSTLKIQPAELGDSAVYLCASSLVQGSYEQYFGPGTRLTVT.

The CDR3 region has the DNA TGTGCCAGCAGCTTATTCCGGGCGGGCCCCGAAACCCAGTACTTC. This translates into CASSLFRAGPETQYF. The genes are TRBV7-3 and TRBJ2-5; a possible D gene is TRBD2 (5 bases). V was shortened by 2 bases and J by 8 bases, with 18 bases between the two germline ends. Germline V CDR1 and CDR2: SGHTA, FQGTGA. This CDR3 has 15 amino acids.

V gene TRBV5-4 combines with J gene TRBJ2-3, with D possibly matching TRBD1 (6 bases). Germline CDR1 reads SGHNT; CDR2 reads YYREEE (reference sequence). The CDR3 consists of 15 residues. The ends were cut back, 5 bases at V and 3 bases at J, with 16 bases in the middle. The CDR3 spells CASSSGGGWTDTQYF. Written as DNA, the CDR3 is TGTGCCAGCAGTTCCGGTGGGGGCTGGACAGATACGCAGTATTTT.

The V gene is TRBV11-2, the J gene TRBJ2-1; maybe TRBD2 (7 bases). Trimming took 5 bases from V and 7 from J, leaving 12 bases between them. CDR3 length: 13 amino acids. Germline V gene lookup returns CDR1 SGHAT and CDR2 FQNNGV. CDR3 residues: CASSEGGRNEQFF. For the CDR3, the DNA is TGTGCCAGCAGCGAGGGGGGGAGGAATGAGCAGTTCTTC.

The rearrangement links TRBV5-5 to TRBJ2-1, with D unresolved. The CDR3 covers 15 residues. CDR1 is SGHKS, CDR2 YYEKEE, per germline (reference sequence). V shed 0 bases and J shed 1 base, with 8 bases lying between them. The CDR3 bases are TGTGCCAGCAGCTTGGACGGCGGATCCTACAATGAGCAGTTCTTC. Translated, it gives CASSLDGGSYNEQFF. Using reference TRBV5-5 and TRBJ2-1 for the parts outside the CDR3, the full variable domain is DAGVTQSPTHLIKTRGQQVTLRCSPISGHKSVSWYQQVLGQGPQFIFQYYEKEERGRGNFPDRFSARQFPNYSSELNVNALLLGDSALYLCASSLDGGSYNEQFFGPGTRLTVL.